This TCR beta chain appears in the sequencing data of a study of blood T cell repertoires in COVID-19. Original methodology: Scientists estimated how many nucleated cells there were by amplifying reference gene primers. The method was immunoSEQ multiplex PCR; TCRdb's version includes in-frame clones alone and lacks a portion of them. V, J and clone size reflect that table, while D and trimming were determined from the DNA. This table has about 210,000 clones, 70% to 85% appearing once. Deletions cut 2 bases from V and 6 bases from J, with 8 bases between. The CDR3 sequence is 13 residues long. CDR1 and CDR2 from the germline V gene are MDHEN and SYDVKM.

The sample comprised peripheral blood. The TCR sequence derives from a man aged 45-65 years with active or convalescent COVID-19. This chain links TRBV28 with TRBJ1-5, with a possible D match to TRBD1 (5 bases). The CDR3 region is CASSLGGIQPQHF. CDR3 DNA sequence: TGTGCCAGCAGTTTAGGGGGGATTCAGCCCCAGCATTTT.